The 31 T cell receptor beta chains presented below share a single source sample, sequenced in a study of blood T cells in healthy people across ages. A second PCR of 7 to 11 cycles used a sample-barcoded 5' primer and a J-beta primer mix. TCRdb reprocessed the 5' RACE reads with MiXCR, giving one entry per CDR3 protein. This table has roughly 1,700,000 distinct CDR3 sequences, roughly 27% appearing once. Source material: blood. The origin of the receptors is a woman aged 25-40 years in good health.

This clonotype was found a few times. This chain joins TRBV2 and TRBJ2-6; D gene unclear. The CDR3 spans 16 residues. Germline-derived CDR1 and CDR2 are SNHLY and FYNNEI. V was cut by 6 bases and J by 0 bases, with 12 bases left in between. The CDR3 protein is CASRSTPGSGANVLTF. DNA of the CDR3: TGTGCCAGCAGGTCTACACCAGGCTCTGGGGCCAACGTCCTGACTTTC.

This clonotype turned up a few times. V is TRBV20-1 and J is TRBJ2-3, with D uncertain. CDR1 is DFQATT, CDR2 SNEGSKA, per germline (reference sequence). There are 16 residues in the CDR3. With 3 bases removed from V and 2 bases from J, the gap between germline ends came to 18 bases. CDR3 sequence (DNA): TGCAGTGCTAGCCCCGAACCGGGCGGCTACACAGATACGCAGTATTTT. It is translated as CSASPEPGGYTDTQYF.

This clonotype was found many times. The chain couples TRBV5-6 to TRBJ2-1; no firm D call. The CDR3 runs 14 residues. Germline assignment: CDR1 SGHDT and CDR2 YYEEEE. Trimming stripped 6 bases from V and 8 bases from J, with 18 bases between. The CDR3 protein is CASTFFGRVDEQFF. As DNA, the CDR3 is TGTGCCAGCACCTTTTTTGGTCGGGTCGATGAGCAGTTCTTC.

V and J are TRBV6-2 or TRBV6-3 and TRBJ2-1, with 7 positions matching TRBD1. The DNA end favors TRBJ2-7, so the J call may be wrong. The CDR3 sequence is 15 residues long. Germline V gene lookup returns CDR1 MNHEY and CDR2 SVGEGT. The CDR3 region has the DNA TGTGCCAGCAGTTACTCAGGACAGGCCTACAATGAGCAGTACTTC. This sequence encodes CASSYSGQAYNEQYF.

Comment on this clonotype: A much larger clone lies a single base off, so this may be a read error. The rearrangement joins TRBV20-1 to TRBJ2-4; 9 bases align to TRBD1. Looked up from germline, CDR1 is DFQATT and CDR2 is SNEGSKA (reference sequence). With V trimmed by 5 bases and J by 13 bases, 12 bases remained unmatched. The CDR3 is 13 residues long. CDR3 amino acids: CSARTGAYNEQYF. CDR3 nucleotide sequence: TGCAGTGCTCGGACAGGGGCCTACAATGAGCAGTACTTC.

V usage is TRBV9 and J usage is TRBJ2-1; TRBD2 aligns across 10 bases. CDR3 length: 14 amino acids. Losses at the gene ends were 0 bases for V and 8 bases for J; bases not matched to a gene: 2. Germline CDR1 SGDLS, CDR2 YYNGEE. CDR3 sequence (DNA): TGTGCCAGCAGCGTAGGGGGGACTAGCGATGAGCAGTTCTTC. Its translation: CASSVGGTSDEQFF.

This clonotype was counted at least ten times. This chain uses TRBV7-9 with TRBJ2-4; 7 positions agree with TRBD2. CDR1 SEHNR and CDR2 FQNEAQ come from the germline V gene (reference sequence). The CDR3 is made up of 16 amino acids. V lost 5 bases, J lost 1 base, and 8 bases stayed unmatched. This chain's CDR3 is CASSPTEGGAKNIQYF. CDR3 nucleotides: TGTGCCAGCAGCCCTACGGAGGGAGGGGCCAAAAACATTCAGTACTTC.

This clonotype has more than one count but fewer than ten. The CDR3 protein is CSAPVGGYEQYF. The CDR3 DNA sequence: TGCAGTGCACCCGTGGGGGGGTACGAGCAGTACTTC. The chain links TRBV20-1 to TRBJ2-5, with 7 bases matching TRBD2. The tail of the sequence fits TRBJ2-7 better, so the J call may be wrong. The CDR3 runs 12 residues. Germline assignment: CDR1 DFQATT and CDR2 SNEGSKA (reference sequence).

The CDR3 spells CNALATGISKYKQYF. The CDR3, as DNA: TGCAATGCACTAGCGACAGGGATCTCGAAGTACAAGCAGTACTTC. The chain carries TRBV20-1 and TRBJ2-7, with D perhaps given as TRBD1 or TRBD2 (7 bases each). This CDR3 is built from 15 residues. CDR1 is DFQATT and CDR2 is SNEGSKA in the germline V gene (reference sequence).

The CDR3 region is CAISEPGGENTEAFF. The CDR3 DNA reads TGTGCCATCAGTGAGCCTGGGGGGGAGAACACTGAAGCTTTCTTT. The genes are TRBV10-3 and TRBJ1-1, with a weak D call TRBD1 (5 bases). Germline values: CDR1 ENHRY, CDR2 SYGVKD. CDR3 length: 15 amino acids. The V end was cut by 2 bases, the J end by 1 base, with 11 bases between.

This clonotype has ten or more counts. The chain recombines TRBV7-2 with TRBJ2-5; TRBD1 or TRBD2 may be the D gene (5 bases each). Deletions cut 1 base from V and 5 bases from J, with 14 bases between. The germline CDR1 and CDR2 sequences are SGHTA and FQGNSA. The CDR3 is 15 residues long. The CDR3 here is CASSLGGAGTETQYF. DNA of the CDR3: TGTGCCAGCAGCTTAGGAGGGGCCGGGACGGAGACCCAGTACTTC.

V and J are TRBV12-3 or TRBV12-4 and TRBJ2-3, with 7 bases that match TRBD2. The trim removed 2 bases at V and 0 bases at J, leaving 8 bases unmatched. This CDR3 is 17 amino acids long. CDR3 bases: TGTGCCAGCAGTTTACCCCTGGGAGCGGGGAGCACAGATACGCAGTATTTT. It translates to CASSLPLGAGSTDTQYF.

This clonotype came up many times. The chain joins TRBV10-3 to TRBJ1-2; D is ambiguous. Between the trimmed V and J ends, which lost 6 bases and 8 bases, there was a span of 22 bases. The CDR3 consists of 15 residues. The germline gives CDR1 ENHRY, CDR2 SYGVKD. Here the CDR3 DNA reads TGTGCCATCAGCACTCAATTAGCCCCGGGTTCCGGCTACACCTTC. This gives the protein CAISTQLAPGSGYTF.

This clonotype was observed at least ten times. The CDR3 nucleotides read TGTGCCAGCAGTGATCAGGTCCACGAGCAGTACTTC. Its translation is CASSDQVHEQYF. This chain links TRBV6-1 with TRBJ2-7; D not resolved. CDR1 is MNHNS, CDR2 SASEGT, per germline. The CDR3 runs to 12 residues. Trimming stripped 3 bases from V and 5 bases from J, with 8 bases between.

There are a few counts of this clonotype. The V gene is TRBV7-7, the J gene TRBJ2-1; maybe TRBD1 (6 bases). Germline-derived CDR1 and CDR2 are SSHAT and FNYEAQ (reference sequence). The V gene lost 5 bases and the J gene lost 7 bases, with 18 bases spanning the gap. The CDR3 is 15 residues long. The CDR3 DNA is TGTGCCAGCAGCCCCTACAGGGCCGTAGGGAATGAGCAGTTCTTC. Its translation: CASSPYRAVGNEQFF.

In its sample, this clonotype was seen a few times. This rearrangement joins TRBV15 to TRBJ1-5, with unresolved D. This CDR3 comprises 13 residues. Per the germline V gene, CDR1 is LNHNV and CDR2 is YYDKDF (reference sequence). V lost 8 bases, J lost 7 bases, and 15 bases lay in between. This chain's CDR3 is CATGRATGQPQHF. The CDR3 coding sequence is TGTGCCACCGGCCGGGCCACCGGACAGCCCCAGCATTTT.

In this sample, this clonotype turned up a few times. V is TRBV9 and J is TRBJ2-7; 9 bases match TRBD1. Per the germline V gene, CDR1 is SGDLS and CDR2 is YYNGEE. CDR3 length: 15 residues. V lost 1 base, J lost 5 bases, and 7 bases stayed unmatched. CDR3 bases: TGTGCCAGCAGCGTATCGGGACAGGGTCCGGACGAGCAGTACTTC. Translation: CASSVSGQGPDEQYF. The full variable domain, rest sourced from reference TRBV9 and TRBJ2-7, is DSGVTQTPKHLITATGQRVTLRCSPRSGDLSVYWYQQSLDQGLQFLIQYYNGEERAKGNILERFSAQQFPDLHSELNLSSLELGDSALYFCASSVSGQGPDEQYFGPGTRLTVT.

This clonotype was seen a handful of times. This chain links TRBV7-9 with TRBJ2-1; no clear D gene. Germline-derived CDR1 and CDR2 are SEHNR and FQNEAQ (reference sequence). The CDR3 has 9 amino acids. V was pared by 7 bases and J by 12 bases, with 7 bases between. Here the CDR3 DNA reads TGTGCCAGCACCCCAGCGCAGTTCTTC. Translating gives CASTPAQFF.

The V and J genes are TRBV28 and TRBJ2-7; a possible D gene is TRBD2 (5 bases). There are 14 residues in the CDR3. V lost 3 bases and J lost 7, with 16 bases in between. Germline V gene sequence: CDR1 MDHEN, CDR2 SYDVKM. The CDR3 DNA reads as TGTGCCAGCAGTTTTTCTAGCCCGAGTTTTGAGCAGTACTTC. Its protein is CASSFSSPSFEQYF.

Regarding this clonotype: At one end, the junction sequence differs from germline, possibly due to a read error. The chain employs TRBV5-1 and TRBJ2-7; the D is unclear. CDR3 length: 13 residues. Germline V CDR1 and CDR2: SGHRS, YFSETQ. The CDR3 here is CASNLSGSYEQYF. The CDR3 DNA reads TGCGCCAGCAACTTGTCCGGCTCCTACGAGCAGTACTTC. Full variable domain (rest looked up from reference TRBV5-1 and TRBJ2-7): KAGVTQTPRYLIKTRGQQVTLSCSPISGHRSVSWYQQTPGQGLQFLFEYFSETQRNKGNFPGRFSGRQFSNSRSEMNVSTLELGDSALYLCASNLSGSYEQYFGPGTRLTVT.

Concerning this clonotype: At one end the junction does not follow the germline gene, possibly because of a read error. The rearrangement joins TRBV9 to TRBJ1-2; D is perhaps TRBD1 (5 bases). CDR3 length equals 15 residues. The V gene's germline CDR1 is SGDLS and CDR2 YYNGEE. Written as DNA, the CDR3 is TGTGCCAACAGCGCCCGACAAGGGGCTGGACGTGGCTACACCTTC. This sequence encodes CANSARQGAGRGYTF.

The chain links TRBV24-1 to TRBJ1-1; a possible D gene is TRBD1 (6 bases). V was shortened by 3 bases and J by 7 bases, with 8 bases between the two germline ends. Germline CDR1 KGHDR, CDR2 SFDVKD. CDR3 length: 12 residues. In DNA form, the CDR3 reads TGTGCCACCAGTGATCGGACAGATGAAGCTTTCTTT. Encoded protein: CATSDRTDEAFF.

About this clonotype itself: Possible read error: a much larger clone is one base away. V and J are TRBV20-1 and TRBJ2-1, with 7 positions matching TRBD2. Gene TRBJ2-7 matches the end of the DNA better, so the J call may be wrong. The germline gives CDR1 DFQATT, CDR2 SNEGSKA (reference sequence). The CDR3 spans 14 residues. The CDR3 sequence is CSAGPGGSYNEQYF. The CDR3 DNA follows: TGCAGTGCTGGACCGGGGGGATCCTACAATGAGCAGTACTTC.

This clonotype showed up many times. The J gene is TRBJ1-2, the V gene TRBV20-1, with 7 bases aligning to TRBD1. Trimming removed 0 bases from V and 3 bases from J; junction bases left unmatched: 7. From germline, CDR1 is DFQATT and CDR2 SNEGSKA (reference sequence). This CDR3 comprises 15 residues. The CDR3 protein is CSARDPRQGDYGYTF. Written as DNA, the CDR3 is TGCAGTGCTAGAGATCCCCGACAGGGCGACTATGGCTACACCTTC.

This clonotype was picked up many times. V is TRBV7-2 and J is TRBJ2-5; the match to TRBD2 covers 12 bases. Germline CDR1 and CDR2: SGHTA and FQGNSA. CDR3 length: 15 residues. Trimming at V came to 5 bases and at J to 2 bases, leaving 3 bases not matched to a gene. The CDR3 sequence: CASSNLAGGQETQYF. CDR3 nucleotides: TGTGCCAGCAGCAACCTAGCGGGGGGGCAAGAGACCCAGTACTTC.

This clonotype was seen only a few times. The V gene is TRBV30, the J gene TRBJ1-1, with TRBD1 as a possible D gene (5 bases). Deletions cut 5 bases from V and 4 bases from J, with 14 bases between. Germline V gene sequence: CDR1 GTSNPN, CDR2 SVGIG (reference sequence). This CDR3 is built from 13 residues. This CDR3 reads CAWERSGGTEAFF. CDR3 nucleotide sequence: TGTGCCTGGGAACGGTCGGGGGGCACTGAAGCTTTCTTT. The variable domain in full, with the rest retrieved from reference TRBV30 and TRBJ1-1, is SQTIHQWPATLVQPVGSPLSLECTVEGTSNPNLYWYRQAAGRGLQLLFYSVGIGQISSEVPQNLSASRPQDRQFILSSKKLLLSDSGFYLCAWERSGGTEAFFGQGTRLTVV.

The CDR3 DNA reads TGCAGTGCTAGATCCGGTAGCGAGGGGGAGGATACGCAGTATTTT. This codes for CSARSGSEGEDTQYF. This chain joins TRBV20-1 and TRBJ2-3; tentative D call: TRBD1 (6 bases). The germline V gene has CDR1 DFQATT and CDR2 SNEGSKA (reference sequence). Trimming pared 2 bases from V and 6 bases from J, leaving 18 bases between. The CDR3 length is 15 residues.

This clonotype has a count of ten or more. The genes are TRBV7-3 and TRBJ2-1; 7 positions agree with TRBD2. The CDR3 contains 16 residues. Germline V gives CDR1 SGHTA, CDR2 FQGTGA. Trimming took 5 bases from V and 9 from J; bases not matched to a gene: 16. As DNA, the CDR3 is TGTGCCAGCAGCCCCTACTCCGTGCGGGGGTACGGTGAGCAGTTCTTC. Protein sequence: CASSPYSVRGYGEQFF.

V and J are TRBV28 and TRBJ1-1, with 7 nucleotides matching TRBD1. CDR3 length equals 15 residues. The germline V gene has CDR1 MDHEN and CDR2 SYDVKM. V shed 3 bases and J 4 bases; nucleotides not matched to a gene: 8. The CDR3 reads CASSLDYRGGTEAFF. CDR3 DNA: TGTGCCAGCAGTTTGGACTACAGGGGAGGCACTGAAGCTTTCTTT. The variable domain in full, completed from reference TRBV28 and TRBJ1-1, reads DVKVTQSSRYLVKRTGEKVFLECVQDMDHENMFWYRQDPGLGLRLIYFSYDVKMKEKGDIPEGYSVSREKKERFSLILESASTNQTSMYLCASSLDYRGGTEAFFGQGTRLTVV.

The chain couples TRBV5-1 to TRBJ1-6; D gene unclear. V gave up 2 bases and J gave up 7 bases, with 16 bases separating them. The CDR3 contains 16 residues. Germline CDR1 SGHRS, CDR2 YFSETQ. The CDR3 is CASSFYAGTVNSPLHF. The CDR3 nucleotides are TGCGCCAGCAGCTTCTACGCTGGAACAGTAAATTCACCCCTCCACTTT.

The chain has TRBV29-1 and TRBJ1-2, with 11 nucleotides matching TRBD1. CDR1 and CDR2 from the germline V gene are SQVTM and ANQGSEA. V lost 2 bases and J lost 1; bases outside the gene matches: 9. The CDR3 length is 17 residues. The CDR3 loop is CSVEWMDRGPFNYGYTF. The CDR3 bases are TGCAGCGTTGAATGGATGGACAGGGGGCCCTTTAACTATGGCTACACCTTC.